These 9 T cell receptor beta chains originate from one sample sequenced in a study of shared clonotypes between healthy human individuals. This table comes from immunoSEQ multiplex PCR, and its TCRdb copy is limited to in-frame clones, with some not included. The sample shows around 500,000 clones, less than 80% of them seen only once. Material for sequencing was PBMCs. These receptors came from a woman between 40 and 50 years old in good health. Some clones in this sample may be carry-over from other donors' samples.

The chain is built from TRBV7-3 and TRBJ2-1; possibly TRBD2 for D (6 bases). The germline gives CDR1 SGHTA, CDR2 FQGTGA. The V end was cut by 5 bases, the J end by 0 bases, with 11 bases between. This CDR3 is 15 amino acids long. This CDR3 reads CASSPRLGSYNEQFF. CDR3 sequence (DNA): TGTGCCAGCAGCCCGAGACTAGGCTCCTACAATGAGCAGTTCTTC.

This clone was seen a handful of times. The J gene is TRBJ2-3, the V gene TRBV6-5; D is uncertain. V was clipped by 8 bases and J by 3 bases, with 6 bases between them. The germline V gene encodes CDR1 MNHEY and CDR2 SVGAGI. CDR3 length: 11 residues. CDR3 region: CASRKTDTQYF. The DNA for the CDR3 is TGTGCCAGCCGGAAGACAGATACGCAGTATTTT.

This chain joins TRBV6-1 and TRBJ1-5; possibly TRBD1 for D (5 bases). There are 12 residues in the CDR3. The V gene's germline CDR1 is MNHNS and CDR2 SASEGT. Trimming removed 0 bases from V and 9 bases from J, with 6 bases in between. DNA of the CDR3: TGTGCCAGCAGTGAAGCAACAGGGCCCCAGCATTTT. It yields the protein CASSEATGPQHF.

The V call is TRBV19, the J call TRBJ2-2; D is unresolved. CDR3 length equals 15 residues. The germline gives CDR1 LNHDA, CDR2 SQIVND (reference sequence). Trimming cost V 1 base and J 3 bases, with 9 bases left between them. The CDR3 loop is CASSIGADHTGELFF. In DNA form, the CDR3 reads TGTGCCAGTAGTATAGGGGCGGATCACACCGGGGAGCTGTTTTTT.

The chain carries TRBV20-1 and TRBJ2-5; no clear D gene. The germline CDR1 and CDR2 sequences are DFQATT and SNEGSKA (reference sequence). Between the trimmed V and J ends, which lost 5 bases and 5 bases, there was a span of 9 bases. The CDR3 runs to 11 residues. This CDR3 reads CSAAPEETQYF. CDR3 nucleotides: TGCAGTGCTGCCCCAGAGGAGACCCAGTACTTC.

Here the CDR3 reads CASSPGQGNTGELFF. In nucleotides, the CDR3 is TGTGCCAGCAGCCCGGGACAGGGAAACACCGGGGAGCTGTTTTTT. The chain couples TRBV5-4 to TRBJ2-2; 9 bases are shared with TRBD1. This CDR3 has 15 residues. CDR1 is SGHNT and CDR2 is YYREEE in the germline V gene (reference sequence). With 4 bases clipped from V and 2 bases from J, the junction kept 3 bases outside the gene matches.

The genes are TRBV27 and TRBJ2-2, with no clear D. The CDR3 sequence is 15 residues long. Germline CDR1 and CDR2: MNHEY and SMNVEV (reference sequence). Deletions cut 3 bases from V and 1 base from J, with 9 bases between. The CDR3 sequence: CASSFSTGNTGELFF. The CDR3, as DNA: TGTGCCAGCAGTTTCTCGACGGGGAACACCGGGGAGCTGTTTTTT.

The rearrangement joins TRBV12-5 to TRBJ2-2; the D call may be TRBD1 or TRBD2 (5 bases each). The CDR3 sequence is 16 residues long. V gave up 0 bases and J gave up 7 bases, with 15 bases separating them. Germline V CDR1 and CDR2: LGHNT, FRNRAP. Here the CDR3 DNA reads TGTGCTAGTGGTTTGGTAATTAGTGGGGGAATCGGGGAGCTGTTTTTT. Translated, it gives CASGLVISGGIGELFF. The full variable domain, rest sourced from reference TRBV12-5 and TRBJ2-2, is DARVTQTPRHKVTEMGQEVTMRCQPILGHNTVFWYRQTMMQGLELLAYFRNRAPLDDSGMPKDRFSAEMPDATLATLKIQPSEPRDSAVYFCASGLVISGGIGELFFGEGSRLTVL.

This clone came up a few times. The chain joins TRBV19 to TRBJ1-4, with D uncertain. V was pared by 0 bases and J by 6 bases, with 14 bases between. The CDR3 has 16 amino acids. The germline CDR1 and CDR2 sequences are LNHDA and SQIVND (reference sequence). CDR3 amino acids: CASSIEGPRRDEKLFF. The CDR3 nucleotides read TGTGCCAGTAGTATAGAAGGGCCCAGAAGAGATGAAAAACTGTTTTTT.